The rows below give T cell receptor beta chains drawn from one sample of a study of regulatory T cells. Produced via immunoSEQ multiplex PCR; TCRdb's table is partial and in-frame only. The sample contains approximately 9,000 clones, about 87% of which appear only once. Sample: CD8+ T cells sorted from blood. These receptors were taken from a young adult with CD3G deficiency. CDR3s include the opening cysteine and the closing phenylalanine or tryptophan. D genes are given only for firm matches. Size is stated for part of the rows, as once, few or many counts, or as a class when the clone is expanded.

d_call,j_call,v_call,clone_size,cdr3_aa,cdr3_nt
.,TRBJ1-5,TRBV19,.,CASSGVRTSNQPQHF,TGTGCCAGTAGTGGTGTCAGGACTAGCAATCAGCCCCAGCATTTT
.,TRBJ2-7,TRBV7-8,.,CASSPDPGREQYF,TGTGCCAGCAGCCCGGATCCGGGACGGGAGCAGTACTTC
TRBD1,TRBJ2-7,TRBV5-1,.,CASSLGQGDDEQYF,TGCGCCAGCAGCTTGGGGCAGGGGGACGACGAGCAGTACTTC
.,TRBJ1-1,TRBV6-1,.,CASSEKYSNTEAFF,TGTGCCAGCAGTGAAAAATATTCGAACACTGAAGCTTTCTTT
.,TRBJ1-5,TRBV5-6,.,CASSSIFQPQHF,TGTGCCAGCAGCTCCATTTTTCAGCCCCAGCATTTT
.,TRBJ1-2,TRBV6-6,.,CASSYGYGYTF,TGTGCCAGCAGTTACGGCTATGGCTACACCTTC
TRBD2,TRBJ2-2,TRBV28,.,CASSPRILGLAGGPTGELFF,TGTGCCAGCAGTCCCCGCATCCTCGGACTAGCGGGAGGGCCCACCGGGGAGCTGTTTTTT
TRBD1,TRBJ2-7,TRBV7-8,.,CASSPRSGTGTYEQYF,TGTGCCAGCAGCCCCCGCTCCGGGACAGGGACCTACGAGCAGTACTTC
TRBD1,TRBJ1-2,TRBV28,.,CASSPTGLYGYTF,TGTGCCAGCAGTCCGACAGGGCTCTATGGCTACACCTTC
.,TRBJ1-6,TRBV6-1,once,CASSAIQGVDSPLHF,TGTGCCAGCAGCGCCATTCAGGGAGTTGATTCACCCCTCCACTTT
.,TRBJ1-1,TRBV28,.,CASSLTMNTEAFF,TGTGCCAGCAGTTTAACTATGAACACTGAAGCTTTCTTT
.,TRBJ2-5,TRBV6-1,once,CASGDTLGETQYF,TGTGCCAGCGGGGACACGCTAGGGGAGACCCAGTACTTC
TRBD2,TRBJ2-7,TRBV18,.,CASSPGGSLDREQYF,TGTGCCAGCTCACCAGGCGGGAGTCTCGACCGCGAGCAGTACTTC
TRBD1,TRBJ2-7,TRBV28,.,CASSLNHRGQVSTYEQYF,TGTGCCAGCAGTTTAAACCACCGTGGACAGGTCTCCACCTACGAGCAGTACTTC
.,TRBJ2-2,TRBV19,.,CASKTGRSGELFF,TGTGCCAGTAAGACTGGGAGGTCCGGGGAGCTGTTTTTT
.,TRBJ1-1,TRBV19,.,CASSKHRDMNTEAFF,TGTGCCAGTAGTAAGCACCGGGACATGAACACTGAAGCTTTCTTT
TRBD2,TRBJ2-7,TRBV10-2,once,CASRGSGSHEQYF,TGCGCCAGCAGGGGAAGCGGGAGTCACGAGCAGTACTTC
.,TRBJ1-1,TRBV5-1,.,CASSLGQGRNEAFF,TGCGCCAGCAGCTTAGGTCAGGGGCGCAATGAAGCTTTCTTT